One and the same sample provided the 14 T cell receptor beta chains below, sequenced in a study of cytomegalovirus exposure and HLA in healthy donors. Primers: 60 Vbeta forward and 13 Jbeta reverse. The repertoire was sequenced with immunoSEQ multiplex PCR; TCRdb's copy has only in-frame clones and lacks some. The sample has about 140,000 clones; 76% are singletons. Sequences were obtained from PBMCs. These receptors were taken from a male donor in good health and CMV-seronegative.

V and J are TRBV7-2 and TRBJ2-5; 10 bases agree with TRBD2. The CDR3 is 16 amino acids. The junction had 10 bases not matched to a gene; V was cut back by 4 bases and J by 5 bases. Germline values: CDR1 SGHTA, CDR2 FQGNSA. CDR3 residues: CASSYTSSGGGETQYF. DNA for the CDR3: TGTGCCAGCAGCTATACCTCCAGCGGGGGGGGTGAGACCCAGTACTTC.

This chain links TRBV29-1 with TRBJ2-4; the match to TRBD2 covers 15 bases. The CDR3 has 17 residues. Germline V gene lookup returns CDR1 SQVTM and CDR2 ANQGSEA. J gave up 9 bases and V 4 bases, and 13 bases lay outside the gene matches. CDR3 in amino acids: CSVVGGLAGGVGSIQYF. The CDR3 region has the DNA TGCAGCGTTGTGGGTGGACTAGCGGGAGGGGTTGGTAGCATTCAGTACTTC.

The chain employs TRBV2 and TRBJ2-5, with D unresolved. This CDR3 has 15 residues. Trimming left V 4 bases short and J 4 bases short, with 16 bases between. Germline CDR1 is SNHLY and CDR2 is FYNNEI. In DNA, the CDR3 is TGTGCCAGCAGTGCCAATCTACAGAACCCAGAGACCCAGTACTTC. Translation: CASSANLQNPETQYF.

The chain combines TRBV5-1 with TRBJ2-7; D not certain. This CDR3 contains 14 residues. The germline V and J ends were trimmed by 5 bases and 0 bases, with 12 bases remaining between them. The germline gives CDR1 SGHRS, CDR2 YFSETQ. CDR3 amino acids: CASRLRPGSYEQYF. The CDR3 nucleotides read TGCGCCAGCAGACTTAGGCCGGGCTCCTACGAGCAGTACTTC.

The chain combines TRBV4-3 with TRBJ2-3; D is unclear. The CDR3 spans 18 residues. With 0 bases removed from V and 7 bases from J, the gap between germline ends came to 23 bases. CDR1 and CDR2 (germline): LGHNA, YSLEER. As DNA, the CDR3 is TGCGCCAGCAGCCAAGATACCTCTGGAGCGAGTCTTCCCTATACGCAGTATTTT. Protein sequence: CASSQDTSGASLPYTQYF.

The rearrangement links TRBV2 to TRBJ1-4, with TRBD1 matching over 7 bases. V trimming: 6 bases; J trimming: 13 bases; junction bases outside the gene matches: 8. The CDR3 is 12 residues long. The germline CDR1 and CDR2 sequences are SNHLY and FYNNEI. In DNA form, the CDR3 reads TGTGCCAGCAGGCGGGGGGGACAGTTACTGTTTTTT. This encodes CASRRGGQLLFF.

This chain links TRBV5-6 with TRBJ2-1; D is unclear. V lost 8 bases and J 5 bases, leaving 17 bases between the germline ends. Per the germline V gene, CDR1 is SGHDT and CDR2 is YYEEEE. This CDR3 has 14 residues. This CDR3 reads CASQFGVRHNEQFF. The CDR3 nucleotides are TGTGCCAGTCAGTTCGGAGTACGACACAATGAGCAGTTCTTC.

The chain has TRBV5-5 and TRBJ2-7; tentatively, D is TRBD2 (5 bases). Deletions cut 1 base from V and 9 bases from J, with 17 bases between. The CDR3 loop spans 14 amino acids. Germline CDR1 reads SGHKS; CDR2 reads YYEKEE (reference sequence). The CDR3 reads CASSLNNAYGVQYF. The CDR3 DNA reads as TGTGCCAGCAGCTTGAATAACGCTTACGGGGTGCAGTACTTC.

This chain connects TRBV7-9 to TRBJ2-7; weak D call: TRBD1 (6 bases). V lost 1 base to trimming and J lost 2 bases, with 6 bases between them. The CDR3 loop spans 13 amino acids. Germline-derived CDR1 and CDR2 are SEHNR and FQNEAQ (reference sequence). CDR3: CASSLGTAYEQYF. The CDR3 DNA reads TGTGCCAGCAGCTTAGGGACAGCCTACGAGCAGTACTTC.

The rearrangement joins TRBV29-1 to TRBJ1-1; D is perhaps TRBD1 (5 bases). This CDR3 comprises 15 residues. The germline CDR1 and CDR2 sequences are SQVTM and ANQGSEA. V shed 6 bases and J shed 1 base, with 18 bases lying between them. The CDR3: CSVRELGGENTEAFF. DNA for the CDR3: TGCAGCGTCCGAGAATTGGGAGGGGAGAACACTGAAGCTTTCTTT.

This rearrangement joins TRBV7-9 to TRBJ2-1; D gene uncertain. Germline CDR1 and CDR2: SEHNR and FQNEAQ (reference sequence). The V gene lost 6 bases and the J gene lost 7 bases, with 16 bases spanning the gap. This CDR3 region has 14 residues. The CDR3 DNA follows: TGTGCCAGCAGACCCCAACGAACCGGGAATGAGCAGTTCTTC. Encoded protein: CASRPQRTGNEQFF.

This clone was observed a few times. This chain joins TRBV28 and TRBJ2-2; a possible D gene is TRBD1 (6 bases). V was shortened by 7 bases and J by 1 base, with 25 bases between the two germline ends. Germline assignment: CDR1 MDHEN and CDR2 SYDVKM. This CDR3 has 19 amino acids. In nucleotides, the CDR3 is TGTGCCAGCATTCCGATAGGCCTCAGGACAGAAATGAACACCGGGGAGCTGTTTTTT. Protein sequence: CASIPIGLRTEMNTGELFF.

This chain joins TRBV5-4 and TRBJ1-1; 7 bases align to TRBD1. Germline CDR1 reads SGHNT; CDR2 reads YYREEE (reference sequence). The CDR3 has 15 amino acids. The trim removed 2 bases at V and 4 bases at J, leaving 8 bases unmatched. CDR3 in DNA: TGTGCCAGCAGCTTAATGGCAGGGGGTGGCACTGAAGCTTTCTTT. It yields the protein CASSLMAGGGTEAFF.

V is TRBV19 and J is TRBJ1-5; tentatively, D is TRBD1 (5 bases). The germline V gene encodes CDR1 LNHDA and CDR2 SQIVND (reference sequence). The V end was cut by 11 bases, the J end by 3 bases, with 17 bases between. The CDR3 is made up of 14 amino acids. In nucleotides, the CDR3 is TGTGCCGCGGACCCGACAGTAAACAATCAGCCCCAGCATTTT. This codes for CAADPTVNNQPQHF.